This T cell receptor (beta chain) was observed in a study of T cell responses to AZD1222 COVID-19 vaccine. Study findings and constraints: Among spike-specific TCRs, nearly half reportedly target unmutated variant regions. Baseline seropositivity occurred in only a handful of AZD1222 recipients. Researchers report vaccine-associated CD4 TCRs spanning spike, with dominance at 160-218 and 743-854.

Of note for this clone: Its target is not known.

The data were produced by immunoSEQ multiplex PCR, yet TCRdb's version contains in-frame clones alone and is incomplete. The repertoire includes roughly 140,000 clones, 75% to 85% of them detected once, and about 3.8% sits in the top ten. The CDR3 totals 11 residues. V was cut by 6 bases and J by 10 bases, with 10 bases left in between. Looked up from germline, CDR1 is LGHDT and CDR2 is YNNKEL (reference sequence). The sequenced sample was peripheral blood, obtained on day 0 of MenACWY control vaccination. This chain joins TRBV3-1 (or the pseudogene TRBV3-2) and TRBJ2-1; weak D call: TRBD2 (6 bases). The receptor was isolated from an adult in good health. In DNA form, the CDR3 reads TGTGCCAGCAGGGGTGGAGGGGAGCAGTTCTTC. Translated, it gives CASRGGGEQFF.